The present T cell receptor (beta chain) was sequenced within a study of beta chain features in type 1 diabetes. Study-level results: Shorter TCRB CDR3s, moderately but significantly so, marked every one of the four CD4+ subsets in Type 1 diabetes patients. When VDJ junctions were examined, type 1 diabetes patients showed fewer insertions and more deletions. Researchers caution that PCR might favor shorter templates, equally among patients and controls.

In its sample, this clone was seen a few times. Its antigen is undetermined. As every portion of the isolated RNA was reverse transcribed, the sequencing read expressed TCRB transcripts. Using immunoSEQ multiplex PCR, the repertoire was profiled, and TCRdb retains in-frame clones only, with some absent. The sample has about 150,000 clones; under 9.5% are singletons. The CDR3 has 15 amino acids. Trimming pared 2 bases from V and 1 base from J, leaving 12 bases between. Per the germline V gene, CDR1 is SGHNT and CDR2 is YYREEE (reference sequence). V gene TRBV5-4 combines with J gene TRBJ1-2, with D perhaps matching TRBD1 (6 bases). The specimen sequenced was central memory CD4+ T cells from blood. This clonotype was sampled from a man between 18 and 35 years old in good health. Here the CDR3 DNA reads TGTGCCAGCAGCTTAGTAGGCAGGGGTAACTATGGCTACACCTTC. This translates into CASSLVGRGNYGYTF.